This entry is about one T cell receptor (beta chain). Some clones are missing from TCRdb's copy, which holds only in-frame ones; the method was immunoSEQ multiplex PCR. The table includes about 290,000 clones, around 92% detected once. This specimen belongs to a study of blood T cell repertoires in COVID-19. Study at large: T cells, B-cell-depleted T cells, or PBMCs provided the cDNA or gDNA that served as material.

The germline V gene encodes CDR1 SGHRS and CDR2 YFSETQ. This CDR3 region has 18 residues. V lost 0 bases and J 2 bases, leaving 20 bases between the germline ends. The rearrangement uses TRBV5-1 and TRBJ1-1; TRBD1 is a possible D gene (6 bases). The TCR comes from a woman aged 25-40 years with COVID-19, enrolled during active disease. Input material: peripheral blood. The CDR3 reads CASSLARGGGKSNTEAFF. CDR3 nucleotide sequence: TGCGCCAGCAGCTTGGCCCGGGGAGGGGGGAAGTCTAACACTGAAGCTTTCTTT. The full variable domain, in which reference TRBV5-1 and TRBJ1-1 provide the parts outside the CDR3, is KAGVTQTPRYLIKTRGQQVTLSCSPISGHRSVSWYQQTPGQGLQFLFEYFSETQRNKGNFPGRFSGRQFSNSRSEMNVSTLELGDSALYLCASSLARGGGKSNTEAFFGQGTRLTVV.